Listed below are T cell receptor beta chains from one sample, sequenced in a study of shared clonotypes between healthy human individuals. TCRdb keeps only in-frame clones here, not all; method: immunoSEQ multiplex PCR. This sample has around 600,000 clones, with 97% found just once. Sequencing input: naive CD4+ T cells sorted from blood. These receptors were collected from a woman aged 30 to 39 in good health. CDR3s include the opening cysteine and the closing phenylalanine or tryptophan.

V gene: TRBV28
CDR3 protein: CASSMGQGLYEQYF

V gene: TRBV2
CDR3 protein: CASRVGVLQNTGELFF

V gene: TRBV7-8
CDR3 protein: CASSLEVFAGEDEQFF

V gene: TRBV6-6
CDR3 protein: CASSLNRPTGELFF

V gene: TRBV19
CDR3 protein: CASSIQINYGYTF

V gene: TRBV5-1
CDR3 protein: CASSLGGVTYEQYF

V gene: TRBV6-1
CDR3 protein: CASSSQGDEQYF

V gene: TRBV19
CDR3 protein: CASSTQTTGVRRAFF

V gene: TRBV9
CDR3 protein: CASSVGQGATGELFF

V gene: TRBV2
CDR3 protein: CASSGGDVSSYEQYF

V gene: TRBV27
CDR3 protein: CASSLDGGYGYTF

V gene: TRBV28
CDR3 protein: CASSLFPVSTDTQYF

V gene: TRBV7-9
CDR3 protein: CASSPLHGVGETQYF

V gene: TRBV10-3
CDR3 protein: CAISLADEQYF

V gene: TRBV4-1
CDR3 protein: CASSQASGRVTYEQYF

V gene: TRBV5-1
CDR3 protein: CASFDTGNTEAFF

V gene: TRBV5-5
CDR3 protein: CASSLGTGKHEQYF

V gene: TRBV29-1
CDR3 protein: CSVDPGGGRVHTQYF

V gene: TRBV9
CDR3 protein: CASSQTPSNQPQHF

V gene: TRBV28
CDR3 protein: CASMVYNQPQHF

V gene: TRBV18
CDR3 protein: CASSPSRLAEDSYEQYF

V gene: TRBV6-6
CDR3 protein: CASSWEGGTEAFF

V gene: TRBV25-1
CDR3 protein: CASSPFRGGQNTEAFF

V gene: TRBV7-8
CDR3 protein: CASALRRSGRNPRGTGELFF

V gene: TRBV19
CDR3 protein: CASSLRVDSNQPQHF

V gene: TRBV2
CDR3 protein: CASSEQQNTEAFF

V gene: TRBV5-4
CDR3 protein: CASSLERAAGNTIYF

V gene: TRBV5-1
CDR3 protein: CASSLQGNPYEQYF

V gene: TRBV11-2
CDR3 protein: CASSFDPGLVEFF

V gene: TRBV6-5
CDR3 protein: CASSYSTQGGHEQFF

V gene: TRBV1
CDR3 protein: CTSSHRSYRDRGTTEAFF

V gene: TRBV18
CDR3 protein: CASSPPRLSSYNEQFF

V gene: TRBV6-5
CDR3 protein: CASSYSSAKRYGYTF

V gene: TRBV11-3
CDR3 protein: CASSPFYEQYF

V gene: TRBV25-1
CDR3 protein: CASSEMADYGYTF

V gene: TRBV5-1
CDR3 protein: CASSLVGEETQYF

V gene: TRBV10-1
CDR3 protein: CASSVAGGGTDTQYF

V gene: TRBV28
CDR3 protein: CASSLWLPGGDEAFF

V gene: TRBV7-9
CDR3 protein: CASSLAWGVKETQYF

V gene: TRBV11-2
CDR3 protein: CASSPATGATNYGYTF

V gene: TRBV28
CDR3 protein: CASSGEAFTDTQYF

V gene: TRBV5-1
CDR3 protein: CASSLDKGRGTQYF

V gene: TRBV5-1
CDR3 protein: CASSLGTGTSPGDEQFF

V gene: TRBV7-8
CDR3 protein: CASSLWTEETQYF

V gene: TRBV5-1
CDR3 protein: CASSLVLRSYNEQFF

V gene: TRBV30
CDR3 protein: CAWTQDVGYTF

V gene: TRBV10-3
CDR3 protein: CAISGGQPPAYGYTF

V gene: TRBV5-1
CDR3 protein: CASSRTGLNQPQHF

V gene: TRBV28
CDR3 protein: CASSTGTPKDTQYF

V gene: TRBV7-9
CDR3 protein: CASSRAGSGRGEQFF

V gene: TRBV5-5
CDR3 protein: CASSLKLAGTGADTQYF